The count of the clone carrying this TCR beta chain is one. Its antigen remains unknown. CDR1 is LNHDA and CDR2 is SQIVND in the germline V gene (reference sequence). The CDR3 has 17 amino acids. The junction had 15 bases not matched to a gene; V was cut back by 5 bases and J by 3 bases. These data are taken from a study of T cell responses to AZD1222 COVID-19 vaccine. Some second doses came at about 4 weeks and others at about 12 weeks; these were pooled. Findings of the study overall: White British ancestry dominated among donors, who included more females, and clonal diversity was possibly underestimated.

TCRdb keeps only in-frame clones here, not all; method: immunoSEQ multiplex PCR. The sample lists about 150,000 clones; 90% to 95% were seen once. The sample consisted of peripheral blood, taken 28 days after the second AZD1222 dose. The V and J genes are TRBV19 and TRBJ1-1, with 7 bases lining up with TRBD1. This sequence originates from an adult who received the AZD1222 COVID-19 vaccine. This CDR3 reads CASSLGGAQGEDTEAFF. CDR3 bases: TGTGCCAGTAGTCTAGGGGGCGCCCAGGGGGAGGACACTGAAGCTTTCTTT.